This TCR beta chain was found in a study of blood T cell repertoires in COVID-19. Overall study: The United States, Italy and Spain provided the acute and convalescent COVID-19 samples. T cells, B-cell-depleted T cells, or PBMCs provided the cDNA or gDNA that served as material.

Method: immunoSEQ multiplex PCR; TCRdb's copy keeps in-frame clones and lacks some. The top ten clones hold roughly a tenth of a sample with approximately 170,000 clones, approximately 77% of them seen once. The sequence was obtained from a woman of 80 years or more with active or convalescent COVID-19. The specimen was peripheral blood.

The DNA of the CDR3 is TGTGCCAGCAACAAGATCTCAAGCTCCTACGAGCAGTACTTC. Protein sequence: CASNKISSSYEQYF. The chain links TRBV2 to TRBJ2-7; D ambiguous. Per germline, CDR1 SNHLY and CDR2 FYNNEI. V gave up 7 bases and J gave up 0 bases, with 13 bases separating them. The CDR3 totals 14 residues.